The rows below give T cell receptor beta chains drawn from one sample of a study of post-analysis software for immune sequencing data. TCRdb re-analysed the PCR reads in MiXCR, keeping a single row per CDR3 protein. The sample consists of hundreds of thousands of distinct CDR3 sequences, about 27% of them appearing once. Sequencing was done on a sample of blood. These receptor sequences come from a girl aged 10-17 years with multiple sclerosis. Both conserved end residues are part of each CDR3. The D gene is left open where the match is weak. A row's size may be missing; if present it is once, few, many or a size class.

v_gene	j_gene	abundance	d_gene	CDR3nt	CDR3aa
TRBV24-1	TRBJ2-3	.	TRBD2	TGTGCCACCGCCCTTTCGGGAGGTGCAGATACGCAGTATTTT	CATALSGGADTQYF
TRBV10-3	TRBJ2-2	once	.	TGTGCCGCCGACATGGGTACAAACACCGGGGAGCTGTTTTTT	CAADMGTNTGELFF
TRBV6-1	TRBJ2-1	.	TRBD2	TGTGCCAGCAGCCCTCCGGGACTACCCTACAATGAGCAGTTCTTC	CASSPPGLPYNEQFF
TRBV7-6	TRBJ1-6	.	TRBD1	TGTGCCAGCAGCTCGGGACAGCCGAGCTCCTATAATTCACCCCTCCACTTT	CASSSGQPSSYNSPLHF
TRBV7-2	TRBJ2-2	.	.	TGTGCCAGCAACGAACCCCTAAGGGCTGAGAACACCGGGGAGCTGTTTTTT	CASNEPLRAENTGELFF
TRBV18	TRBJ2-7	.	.	TGTGCCAGCTCACCACGTGACCAGGTCAACGACGAGCAGTACTTC	CASSPRDQVNDEQYF
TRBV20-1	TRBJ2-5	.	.	TGCAGTGCTACGGTCACACAAGAGACCCAGTACTTC	CSATVTQETQYF
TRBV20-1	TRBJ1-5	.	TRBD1	TGCAGTGCTAAGGGACAGGTCCATCAGCCCCAGCATTTT	CSAKGQVHQPQHF
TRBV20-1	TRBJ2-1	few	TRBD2	TGCAGTGCTACTAGCGGGAGGTACAGGGAGCAGTTCTTC	CSATSGRYREQFF
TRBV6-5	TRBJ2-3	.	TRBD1	TGTGCCAGCAGTTTCGTACAGGGGCCGCGCACAGATACGCAGTATTTT	CASSFVQGPRTDTQYF
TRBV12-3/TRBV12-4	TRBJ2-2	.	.	TGTGCCAGCAGTTTATGGGGGACACCCTCGAACACTGGGGAGCTGTTTTTT	CASSLWGTPSNTGELFF
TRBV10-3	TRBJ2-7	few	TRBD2	TGTGCCATCAGTGACTCTAGCGGGGTCTCCTACGAGCAGTACTTC	CAISDSSGVSYEQYF
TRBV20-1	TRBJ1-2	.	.	TGCAGTGCTAGAGAGAGCCCCGGCAGGCCCTATGGCTACACCTTC	CSARESPGRPYGYTF
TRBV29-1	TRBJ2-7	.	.	TGCAGCGTCCCCTCCCCAAGCTCCTACGAGCAGTACTTC	CSVPSPSSYEQYF
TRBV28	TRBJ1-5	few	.	TGTGCCACCTTAGAGAGGGGCAATCAGCCCCAGCATTTT	CATLERGNQPQHF
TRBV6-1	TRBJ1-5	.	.	TGTGCCAGCAGTGTGACAGGTTCGTGGAATCAGCCCCAGCATTTT	CASSVTGSWNQPQHF
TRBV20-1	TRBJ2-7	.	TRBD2	TGCAGTGCTAGAGATCGCCTAGCGGGCGAGCAGTACTTC	CSARDRLAGEQYF
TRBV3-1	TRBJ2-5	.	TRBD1	TGTGCCAGCAGCCAAGGGCCGGGACAGGGCCAAGAGACCCAGTACTTC	CASSQGPGQGQETQYF
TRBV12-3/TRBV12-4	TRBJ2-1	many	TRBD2	TGTGCCAGCAGTTTACAGCTAGCGGGGTACAATGAGCAGTTCTTC	CASSLQLAGYNEQFF
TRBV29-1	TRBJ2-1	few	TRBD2	TGCAGCGTTGAAGATCGGCTAGCGGGGGGACACAAGAGCTCCTACAATGAGCAGTTCTTC	CSVEDRLAGGHKSSYNEQFF
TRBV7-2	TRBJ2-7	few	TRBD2	TGTGCCAGCAGCTTAGTTGTGGGCGGAGCGGGGAGAATCTCCTACGAGCAGTACTTC	CASSLVVGGAGRISYEQYF
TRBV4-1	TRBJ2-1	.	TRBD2	TGCGCCAGCAGCCAACAGACTAGCGGGGGGCTGATGCAGTTCTTC	CASSQQTSGGLMQFF
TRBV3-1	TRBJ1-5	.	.	TGTGCCAGCAGCCAGGAAGGGGCCTCCCAGCATTTT	CASSQEGASQHF
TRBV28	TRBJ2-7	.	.	TGTGCCAGCAGTCTTCCGACGGGGGCGGTATACGAGCAGTACTTC	CASSLPTGAVYEQYF
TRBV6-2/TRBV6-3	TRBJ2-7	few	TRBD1	TGTGCCAGCAGAGGACAGGGGGACAATGAGCAGTACTTC	CASRGQGDNEQYF